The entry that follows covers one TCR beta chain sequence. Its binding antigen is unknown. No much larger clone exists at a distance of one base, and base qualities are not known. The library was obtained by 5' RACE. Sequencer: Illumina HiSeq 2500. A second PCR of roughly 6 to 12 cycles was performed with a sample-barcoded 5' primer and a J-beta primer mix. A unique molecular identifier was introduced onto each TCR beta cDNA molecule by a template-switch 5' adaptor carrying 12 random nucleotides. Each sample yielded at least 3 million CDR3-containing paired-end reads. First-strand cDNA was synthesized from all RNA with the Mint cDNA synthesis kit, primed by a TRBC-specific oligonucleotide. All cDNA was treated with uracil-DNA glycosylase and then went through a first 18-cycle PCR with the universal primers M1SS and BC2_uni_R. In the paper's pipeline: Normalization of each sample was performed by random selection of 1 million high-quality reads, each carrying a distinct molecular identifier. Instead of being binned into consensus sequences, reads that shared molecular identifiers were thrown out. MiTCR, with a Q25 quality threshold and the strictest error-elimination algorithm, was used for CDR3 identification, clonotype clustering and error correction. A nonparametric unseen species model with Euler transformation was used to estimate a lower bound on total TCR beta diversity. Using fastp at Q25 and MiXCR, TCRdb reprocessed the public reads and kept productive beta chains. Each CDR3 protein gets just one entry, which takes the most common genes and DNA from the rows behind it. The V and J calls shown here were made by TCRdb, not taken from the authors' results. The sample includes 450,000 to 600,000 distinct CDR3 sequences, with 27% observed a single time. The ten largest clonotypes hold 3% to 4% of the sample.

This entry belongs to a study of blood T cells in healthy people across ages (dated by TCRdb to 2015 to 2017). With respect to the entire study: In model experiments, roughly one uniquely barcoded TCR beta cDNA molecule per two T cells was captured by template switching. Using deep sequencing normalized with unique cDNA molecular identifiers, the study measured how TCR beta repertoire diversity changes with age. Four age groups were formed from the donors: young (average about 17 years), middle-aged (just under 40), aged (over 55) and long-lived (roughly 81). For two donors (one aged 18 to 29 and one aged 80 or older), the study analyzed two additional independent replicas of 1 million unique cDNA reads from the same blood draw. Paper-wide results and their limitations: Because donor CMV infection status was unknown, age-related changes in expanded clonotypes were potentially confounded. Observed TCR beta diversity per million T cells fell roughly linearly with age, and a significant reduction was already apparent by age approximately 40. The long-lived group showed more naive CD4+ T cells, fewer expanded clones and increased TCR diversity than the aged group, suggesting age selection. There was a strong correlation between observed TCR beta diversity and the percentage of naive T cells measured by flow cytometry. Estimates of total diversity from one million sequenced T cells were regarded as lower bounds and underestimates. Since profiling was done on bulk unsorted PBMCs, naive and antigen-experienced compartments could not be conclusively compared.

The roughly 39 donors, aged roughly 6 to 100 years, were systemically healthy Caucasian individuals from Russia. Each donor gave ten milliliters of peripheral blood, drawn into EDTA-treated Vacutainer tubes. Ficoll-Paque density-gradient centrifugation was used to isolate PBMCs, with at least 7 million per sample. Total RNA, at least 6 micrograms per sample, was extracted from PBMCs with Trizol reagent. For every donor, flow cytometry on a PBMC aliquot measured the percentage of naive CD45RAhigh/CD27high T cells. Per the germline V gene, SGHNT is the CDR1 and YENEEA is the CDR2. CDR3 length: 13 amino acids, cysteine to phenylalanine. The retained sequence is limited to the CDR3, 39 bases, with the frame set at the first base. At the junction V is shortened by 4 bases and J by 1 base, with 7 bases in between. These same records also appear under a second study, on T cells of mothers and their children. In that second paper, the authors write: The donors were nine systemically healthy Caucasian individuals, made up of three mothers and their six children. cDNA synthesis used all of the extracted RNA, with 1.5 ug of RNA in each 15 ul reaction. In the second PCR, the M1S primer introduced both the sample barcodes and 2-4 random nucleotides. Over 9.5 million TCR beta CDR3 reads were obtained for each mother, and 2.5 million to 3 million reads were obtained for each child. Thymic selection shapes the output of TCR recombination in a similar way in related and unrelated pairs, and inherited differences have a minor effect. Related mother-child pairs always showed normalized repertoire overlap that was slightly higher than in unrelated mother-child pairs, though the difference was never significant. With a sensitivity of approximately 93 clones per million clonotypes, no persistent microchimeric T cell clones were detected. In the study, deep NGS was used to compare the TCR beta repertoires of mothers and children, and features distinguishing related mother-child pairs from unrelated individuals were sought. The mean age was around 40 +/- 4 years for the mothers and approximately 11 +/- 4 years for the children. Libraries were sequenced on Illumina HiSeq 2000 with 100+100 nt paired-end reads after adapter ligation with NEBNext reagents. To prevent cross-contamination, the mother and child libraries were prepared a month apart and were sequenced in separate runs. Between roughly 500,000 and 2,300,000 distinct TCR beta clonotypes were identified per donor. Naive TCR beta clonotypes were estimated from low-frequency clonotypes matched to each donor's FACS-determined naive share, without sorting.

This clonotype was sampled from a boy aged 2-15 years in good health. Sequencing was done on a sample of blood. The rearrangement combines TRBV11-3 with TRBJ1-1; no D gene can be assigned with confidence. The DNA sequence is TGTGCCAGCAGCTCCGACTGGAACACTGAAGCTTTCTTT. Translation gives CASSSDWNTEAFF.